The clone carrying this TCR beta chain was detected only a few times. A universal primer site and UMIs were added as TCR cDNA was made by 5'RACE template switching. From the 5' RACE reads, TCRdb called clonotypes with MiXCR, one entry per CDR3 protein. The sample consists of approximately 58,000 distinct CDR3 sequences, approximately 5.7% of them appearing once. This entry belongs to a study of T cells after yellow fever vaccination. Findings and caveats of the study: Clones from primary vaccination mostly reappeared after the booster (96% CD4, roughly 87% CD8).

V dropped 0 bases and J dropped 6 bases, with 11 bases sitting between them. Germline lookup yields CDR1 SGHNT and CDR2 YYREEE (reference sequence). This CDR3 comprises 14 residues. The chain employs TRBV5-4 and TRBJ2-3; D is undetermined. This material consisted of PBMCs, either bulk or a sorted T-cell subset (CD4+, CD8+, memory, or dextramer-sorted; not recorded which), taken on the day of the yellow fever booster vaccination. The sequence derives from a man aged 18 to 30 who received the YFV17D yellow fever vaccine. CDR3 DNA sequence: TGTGCCAGCAGCTTGGGTTACAGAGCTGATACGCAGTATTTT. It yields the protein CASSLGYRADTQYF.